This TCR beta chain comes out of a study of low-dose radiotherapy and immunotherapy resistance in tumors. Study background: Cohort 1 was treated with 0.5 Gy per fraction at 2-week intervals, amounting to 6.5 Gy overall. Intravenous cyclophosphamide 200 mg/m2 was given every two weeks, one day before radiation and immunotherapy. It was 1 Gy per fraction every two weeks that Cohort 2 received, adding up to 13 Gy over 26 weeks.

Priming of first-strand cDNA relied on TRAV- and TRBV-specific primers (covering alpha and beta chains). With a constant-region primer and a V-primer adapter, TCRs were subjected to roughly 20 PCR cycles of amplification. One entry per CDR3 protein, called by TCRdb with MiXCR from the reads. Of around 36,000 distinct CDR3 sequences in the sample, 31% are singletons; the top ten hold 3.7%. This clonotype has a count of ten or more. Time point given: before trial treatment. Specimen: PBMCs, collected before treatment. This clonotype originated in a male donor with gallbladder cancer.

As DNA, the CDR3 is TGTGCCAGCAGCCCCGGCGGGGGACACAATGAGCAGTTCTTC. This encodes CASSPGGGHNEQFF. The J gene is TRBJ2-1, the V gene TRBV7-6, with 7 bases that match TRBD2. Germline lookup yields CDR1 SGHVS and CDR2 FNYEAQ. This CDR3 comprises 14 residues. The trim removed 5 bases at V and 5 bases at J, leaving 6 bases unmatched. Based on the CDR3 plus reference TRBV7-6 and TRBJ2-1, the full variable domain is GAGVSQSPRYKVTKRGQDVALRCDPISGHVSLYWYRQALGQGPEFLTYFNYEAQQDKSGLPNDRFSAERPEGSISTLTIQRTEQRDSAMYRCASSPGGGHNEQFFGPGTRLTVL.